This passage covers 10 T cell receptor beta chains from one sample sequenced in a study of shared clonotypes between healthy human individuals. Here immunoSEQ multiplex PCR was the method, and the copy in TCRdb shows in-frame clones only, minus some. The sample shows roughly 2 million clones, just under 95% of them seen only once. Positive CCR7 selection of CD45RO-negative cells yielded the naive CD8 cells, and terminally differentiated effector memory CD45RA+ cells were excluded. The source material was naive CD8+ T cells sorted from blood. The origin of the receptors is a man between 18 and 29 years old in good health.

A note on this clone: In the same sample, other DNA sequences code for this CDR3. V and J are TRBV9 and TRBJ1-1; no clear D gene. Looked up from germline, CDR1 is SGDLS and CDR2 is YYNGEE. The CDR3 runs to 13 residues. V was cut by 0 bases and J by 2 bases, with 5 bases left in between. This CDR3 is CASSVDLNTEAFF. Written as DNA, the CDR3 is TGTGCCAGCAGCGTAGATCTTAACACTGAAGCTTTCTTT.

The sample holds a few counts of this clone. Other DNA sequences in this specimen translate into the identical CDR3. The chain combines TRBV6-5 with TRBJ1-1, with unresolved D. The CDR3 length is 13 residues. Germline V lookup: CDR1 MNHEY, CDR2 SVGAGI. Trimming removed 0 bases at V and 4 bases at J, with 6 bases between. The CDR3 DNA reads TGTGCCAGCAGTTACTCGGAGGGCACTGAAGCTTTCTTT. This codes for CASSYSEGTEAFF.

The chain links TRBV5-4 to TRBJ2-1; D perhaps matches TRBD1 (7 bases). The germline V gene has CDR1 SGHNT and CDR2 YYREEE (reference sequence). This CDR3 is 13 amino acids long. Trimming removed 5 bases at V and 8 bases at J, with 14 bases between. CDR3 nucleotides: TGTGCCAGCAGTTTTCAGGGGGGCTATGAGCAGTTCTTC. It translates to CASSFQGGYEQFF.

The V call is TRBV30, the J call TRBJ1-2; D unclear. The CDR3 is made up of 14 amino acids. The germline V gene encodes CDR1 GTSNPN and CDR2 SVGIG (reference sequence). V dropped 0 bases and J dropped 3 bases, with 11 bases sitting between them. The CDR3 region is CAWSVLVLHYGYTF. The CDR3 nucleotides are TGTGCCTGGAGTGTACTCGTGCTCCACTATGGCTACACCTTC.

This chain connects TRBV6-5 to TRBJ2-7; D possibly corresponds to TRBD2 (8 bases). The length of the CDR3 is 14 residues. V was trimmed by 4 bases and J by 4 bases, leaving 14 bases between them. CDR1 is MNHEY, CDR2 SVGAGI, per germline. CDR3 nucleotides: TGTGCCAGCAGTTGGGACAGCGGGGGATACGAGCAGTACTTC. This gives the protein CASSWDSGGYEQYF.

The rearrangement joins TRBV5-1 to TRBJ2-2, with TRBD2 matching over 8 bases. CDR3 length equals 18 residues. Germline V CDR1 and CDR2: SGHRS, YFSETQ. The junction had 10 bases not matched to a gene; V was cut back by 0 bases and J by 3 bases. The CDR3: CASSLDITGGPYTGELFF. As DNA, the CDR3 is TGCGCCAGCAGCTTGGATATCACGGGAGGGCCGTACACCGGGGAGCTGTTTTTT.

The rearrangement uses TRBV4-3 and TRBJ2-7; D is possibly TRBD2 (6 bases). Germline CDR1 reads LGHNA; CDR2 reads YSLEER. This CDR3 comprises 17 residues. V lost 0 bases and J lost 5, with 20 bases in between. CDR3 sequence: CASSQDFTGEVVHEQYF. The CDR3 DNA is TGCGCCAGCAGCCAAGATTTTACGGGAGAGGTCGTCCACGAGCAGTACTTC.

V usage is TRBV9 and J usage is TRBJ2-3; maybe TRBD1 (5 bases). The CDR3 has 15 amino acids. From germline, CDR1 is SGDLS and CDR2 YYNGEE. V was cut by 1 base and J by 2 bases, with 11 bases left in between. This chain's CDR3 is CASSVQQAPTDTQYF. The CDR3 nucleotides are TGTGCCAGCAGCGTACAACAGGCCCCCACAGATACGCAGTATTTT.

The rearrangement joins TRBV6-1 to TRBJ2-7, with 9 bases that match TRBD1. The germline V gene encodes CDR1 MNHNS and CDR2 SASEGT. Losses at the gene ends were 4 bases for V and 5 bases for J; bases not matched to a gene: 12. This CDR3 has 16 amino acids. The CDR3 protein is CASSGPLKTGGNEQYF. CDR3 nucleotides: TGTGCCAGCAGTGGACCGTTAAAGACAGGGGGGAACGAGCAGTACTTC.

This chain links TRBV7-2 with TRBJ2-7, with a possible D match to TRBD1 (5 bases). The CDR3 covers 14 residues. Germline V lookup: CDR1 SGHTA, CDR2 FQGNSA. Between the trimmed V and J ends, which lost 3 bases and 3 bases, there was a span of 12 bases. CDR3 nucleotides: TGTGCCAGCAGCTTTAAAGGGGCGGTCTACGAGCAGTACTTC. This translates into CASSFKGAVYEQYF.